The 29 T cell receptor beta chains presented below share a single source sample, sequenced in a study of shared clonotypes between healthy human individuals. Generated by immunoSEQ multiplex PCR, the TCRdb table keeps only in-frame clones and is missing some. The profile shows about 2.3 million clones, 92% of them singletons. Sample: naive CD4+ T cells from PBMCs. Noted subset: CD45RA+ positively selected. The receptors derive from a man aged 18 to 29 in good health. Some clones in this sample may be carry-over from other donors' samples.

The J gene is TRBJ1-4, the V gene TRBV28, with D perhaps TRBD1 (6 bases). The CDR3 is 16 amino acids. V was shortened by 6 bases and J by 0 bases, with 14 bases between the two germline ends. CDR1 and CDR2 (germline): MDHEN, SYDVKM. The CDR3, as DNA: TGTGCCAGCAGCCCGTTCCGGACAGCAACTAATGAAAAACTGTTTTTT. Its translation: CASSPFRTATNEKLFF.

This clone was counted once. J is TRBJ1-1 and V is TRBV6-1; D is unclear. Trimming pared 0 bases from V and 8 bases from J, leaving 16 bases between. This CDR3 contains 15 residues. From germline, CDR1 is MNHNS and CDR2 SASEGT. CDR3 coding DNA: TGTGCCAGCAGTGAAGCGTCGGGGTGGATTGGAGAAGCTTTCTTT. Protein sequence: CASSEASGWIGEAFF.

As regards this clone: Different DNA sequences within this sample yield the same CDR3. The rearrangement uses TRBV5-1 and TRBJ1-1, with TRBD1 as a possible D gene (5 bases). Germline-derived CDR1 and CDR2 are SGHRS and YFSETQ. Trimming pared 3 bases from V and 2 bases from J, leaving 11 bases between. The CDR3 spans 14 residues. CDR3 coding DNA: TGCGCCAGCAGCTCCGGGACGAGTAACACTGAAGCTTTCTTT. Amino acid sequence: CASSSGTSNTEAFF. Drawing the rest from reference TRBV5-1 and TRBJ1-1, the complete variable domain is KAGVTQTPRYLIKTRGQQVTLSCSPISGHRSVSWYQQTPGQGLQFLFEYFSETQRNKGNFPGRFSGRQFSNSRSEMNVSTLELGDSALYLCASSSGTSNTEAFFGQGTRLTVV.

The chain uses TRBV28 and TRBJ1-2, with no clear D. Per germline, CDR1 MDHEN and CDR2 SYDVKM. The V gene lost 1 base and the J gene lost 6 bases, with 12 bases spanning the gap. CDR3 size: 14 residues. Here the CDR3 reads CASSLFGQRHGYTF. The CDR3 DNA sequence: TGTGCCAGCAGTTTATTTGGGCAGAGACATGGCTACACCTTC.

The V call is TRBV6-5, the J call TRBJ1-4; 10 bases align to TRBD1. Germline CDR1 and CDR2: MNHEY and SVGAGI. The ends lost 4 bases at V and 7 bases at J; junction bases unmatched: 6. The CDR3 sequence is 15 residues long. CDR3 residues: CASSSAGTGAEKLFF. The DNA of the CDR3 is TGTGCCAGCAGTTCCGCCGGGACAGGGGCTGAAAAACTGTTTTTT.

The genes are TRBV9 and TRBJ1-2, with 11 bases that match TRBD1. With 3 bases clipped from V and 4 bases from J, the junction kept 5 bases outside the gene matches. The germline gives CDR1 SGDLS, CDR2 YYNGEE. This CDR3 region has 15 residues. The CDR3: CASSASGTGGYGYTF. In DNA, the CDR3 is TGTGCCAGCAGCGCTTCCGGGACAGGGGGCTATGGCTACACCTTC.

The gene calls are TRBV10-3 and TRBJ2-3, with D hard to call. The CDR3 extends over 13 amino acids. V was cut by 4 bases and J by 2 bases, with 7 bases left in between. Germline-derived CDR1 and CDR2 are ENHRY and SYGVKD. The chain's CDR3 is CAISAGVTDTQYF. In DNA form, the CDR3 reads TGTGCCATCAGTGCCGGAGTCACAGATACGCAGTATTTT.

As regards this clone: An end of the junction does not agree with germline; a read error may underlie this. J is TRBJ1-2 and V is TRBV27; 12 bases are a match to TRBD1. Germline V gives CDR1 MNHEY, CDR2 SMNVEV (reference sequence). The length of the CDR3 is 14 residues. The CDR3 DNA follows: TGTGCCAGCACTTTAAGGGACAGGGGGCCTGGCTACACCTTC. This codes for CASTLRDRGPGYTF.

CDR3 sequence (DNA): TGTGCCAGCAGCTCCGGGACAGGGATCAATGAGCAGTTCTTC. It codes for CASSSGTGINEQFF. V gene TRBV7-3 combines with J gene TRBJ2-1, with TRBD1 matching over 9 bases. The CDR3 is 14 residues long. The trim removed 4 bases at V and 6 bases at J, leaving 4 bases unmatched. Germline CDR1 and CDR2: SGHTA and FQGTGA.

CDR3 region: CASSLGQGWEKLFF. CDR3 nucleotides: TGCGCCAGCAGCCTGGGACAGGGGTGGGAAAAACTGTTTTTT. This sequence joins TRBV4-3 and TRBJ1-4; 10 bases map to TRBD1. Trimming took 4 bases from V and 8 from J; bases not matched to a gene: 4. There are 14 residues in the CDR3. From germline, CDR1 is LGHNA and CDR2 YSLEER.

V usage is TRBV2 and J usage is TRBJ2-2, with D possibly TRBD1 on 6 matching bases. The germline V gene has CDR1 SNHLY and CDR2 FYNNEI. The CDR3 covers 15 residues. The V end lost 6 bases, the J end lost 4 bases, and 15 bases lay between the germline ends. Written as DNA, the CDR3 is TGTGCCAGCAGGCGTGAGGGACAAATCACCGGGGAGCTGTTTTTT. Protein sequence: CASRREGQITGELFF.

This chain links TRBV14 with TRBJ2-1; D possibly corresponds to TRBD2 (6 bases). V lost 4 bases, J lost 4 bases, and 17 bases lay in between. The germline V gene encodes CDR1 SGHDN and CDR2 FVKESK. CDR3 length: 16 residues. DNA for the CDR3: TGTGCCAGCAGCCCTCTCTCCGGACTACCTTACAATGAGCAGTTCTTC. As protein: CASSPLSGLPYNEQFF.

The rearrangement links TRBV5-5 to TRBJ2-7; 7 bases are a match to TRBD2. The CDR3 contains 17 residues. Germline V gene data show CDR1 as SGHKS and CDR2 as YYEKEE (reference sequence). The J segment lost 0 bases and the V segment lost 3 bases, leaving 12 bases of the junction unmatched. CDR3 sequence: CASSYSLGGGLSYEQYF. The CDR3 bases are TGTGCCAGCAGCTATTCCCTGGGCGGGGGACTCTCCTACGAGCAGTACTTC.

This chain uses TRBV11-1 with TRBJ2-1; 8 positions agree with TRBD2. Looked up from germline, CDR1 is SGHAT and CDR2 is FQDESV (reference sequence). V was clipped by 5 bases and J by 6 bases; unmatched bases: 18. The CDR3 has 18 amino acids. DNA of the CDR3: TGTGCCAGCAGCAACCGGGACACTCGGACTAGCATGGGCAATGAGCAGTTCTTC. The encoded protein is CASSNRDTRTSMGNEQFF.

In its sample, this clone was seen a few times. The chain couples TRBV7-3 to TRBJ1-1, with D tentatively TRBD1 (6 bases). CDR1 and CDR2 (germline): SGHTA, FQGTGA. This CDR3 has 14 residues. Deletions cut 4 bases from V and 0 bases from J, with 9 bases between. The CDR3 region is CASSSGTLNTEAFF. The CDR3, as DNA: TGTGCCAGCAGCTCGGGGACATTGAACACTGAAGCTTTCTTT.

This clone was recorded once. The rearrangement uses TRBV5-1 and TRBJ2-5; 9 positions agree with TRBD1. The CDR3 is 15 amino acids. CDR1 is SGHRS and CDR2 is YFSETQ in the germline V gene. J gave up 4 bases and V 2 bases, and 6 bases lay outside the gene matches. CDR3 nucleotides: TGCGCCAGCAGCTTACAGGGGGCCGGGGGAGAGACCCAGTACTTC. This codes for CASSLQGAGGETQYF. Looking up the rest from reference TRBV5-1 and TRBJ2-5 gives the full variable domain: KAGVTQTPRYLIKTRGQQVTLSCSPISGHRSVSWYQQTPGQGLQFLFEYFSETQRNKGNFPGRFSGRQFSNSRSEMNVSTLELGDSALYLCASSLQGAGGETQYFGPGTRLLVL.

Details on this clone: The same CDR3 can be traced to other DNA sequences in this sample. CDR3 in amino acids: CASSVRYGETQYF. The CDR3, as DNA: TGTGCCAGCAGCGTCCGATACGGAGAGACCCAGTACTTC. The genes are TRBV9 and TRBJ2-5, with D hard to call. Germline V CDR1 and CDR2: SGDLS, YYNGEE. V lost 2 bases and J lost 4, with 9 bases in between. This CDR3 spans 13 amino acids.

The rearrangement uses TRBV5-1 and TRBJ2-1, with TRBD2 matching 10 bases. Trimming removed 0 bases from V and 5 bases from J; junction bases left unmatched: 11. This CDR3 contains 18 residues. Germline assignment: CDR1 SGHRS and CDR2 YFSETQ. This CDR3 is CASSLGTLLAGRDNEQFF. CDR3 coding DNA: TGCGCCAGCAGCTTGGGGACACTACTAGCGGGAAGGGACAATGAGCAGTTCTTC.

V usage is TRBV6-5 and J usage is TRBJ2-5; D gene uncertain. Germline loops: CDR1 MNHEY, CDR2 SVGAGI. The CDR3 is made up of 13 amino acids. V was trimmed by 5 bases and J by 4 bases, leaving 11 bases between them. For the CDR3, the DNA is TGTGCCAGCAGTCGCTGGGCAGGAGAGACCCAGTACTTC. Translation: CASSRWAGETQYF.

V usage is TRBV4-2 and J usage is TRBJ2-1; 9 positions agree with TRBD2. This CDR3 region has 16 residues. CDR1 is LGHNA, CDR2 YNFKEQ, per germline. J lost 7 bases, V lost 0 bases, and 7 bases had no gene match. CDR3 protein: CASSQEGSGRDNEQFF. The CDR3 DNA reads TGTGCCAGCAGCCAAGAGGGTAGCGGGAGAGATAATGAGCAGTTCTTC.

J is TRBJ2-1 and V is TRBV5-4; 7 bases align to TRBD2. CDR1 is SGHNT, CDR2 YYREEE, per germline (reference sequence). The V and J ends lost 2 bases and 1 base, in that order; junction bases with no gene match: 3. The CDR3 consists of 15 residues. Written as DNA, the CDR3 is TGTGCCAGCAGCTTAACTAGCGAGTCCTACAATGAGCAGTTCTTC. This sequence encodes CASSLTSESYNEQFF. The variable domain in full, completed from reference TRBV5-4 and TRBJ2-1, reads ETGVTQSPTHLIKTRGQQVTLRCSSQSGHNTVSWYQQALGQGPQFIFQYYREEENGRGNFPPRFSGLQFPNYSSELNVNALELDDSALYLCASSLTSESYNEQFFGPGTRLTVL.

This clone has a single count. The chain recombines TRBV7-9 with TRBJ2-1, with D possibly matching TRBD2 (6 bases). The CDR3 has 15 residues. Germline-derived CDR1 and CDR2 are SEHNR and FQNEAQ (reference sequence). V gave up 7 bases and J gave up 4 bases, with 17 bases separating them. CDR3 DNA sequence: TGTGCCAGCACCAGCGGTAGTAGCGGTTACAATGAGCAGTTCTTC. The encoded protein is CASTSGSSGYNEQFF. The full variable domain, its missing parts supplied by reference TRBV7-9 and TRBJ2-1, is DTGVSQNPRHKITKRGQNVTFRCDPISEHNRLYWYRQTLGQGPEFLTYFQNEAQLEKSRLLSDRFSAERPKGSFSTLEIQRTEQGDSAMYLCASTSGSSGYNEQFFGPGTRLTVL.

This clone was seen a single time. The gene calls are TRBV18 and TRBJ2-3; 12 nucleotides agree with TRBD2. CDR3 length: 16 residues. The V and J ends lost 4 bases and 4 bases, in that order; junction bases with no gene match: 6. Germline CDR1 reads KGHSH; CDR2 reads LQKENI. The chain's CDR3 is CASSRQTSGSSDTQYF. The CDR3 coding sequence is TGTGCCAGCTCACGCCAGACTAGCGGGAGTTCAGATACGCAGTATTTT.

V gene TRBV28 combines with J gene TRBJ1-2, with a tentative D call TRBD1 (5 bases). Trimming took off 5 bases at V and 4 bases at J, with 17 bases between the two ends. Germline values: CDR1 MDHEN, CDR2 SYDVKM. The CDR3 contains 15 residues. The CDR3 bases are TGTGCCAGCAGTCCCGACCCAGGGAGTGGCTATGGCTACACCTTC. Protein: CASSPDPGSGYGYTF.

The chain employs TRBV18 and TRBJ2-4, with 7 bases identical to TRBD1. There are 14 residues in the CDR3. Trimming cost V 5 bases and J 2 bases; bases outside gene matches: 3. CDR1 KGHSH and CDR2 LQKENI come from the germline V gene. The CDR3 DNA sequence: TGTGCCAGCTCAACAGGGGTCCCCAAAAACATTCAGTACTTC. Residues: CASSTGVPKNIQYF.

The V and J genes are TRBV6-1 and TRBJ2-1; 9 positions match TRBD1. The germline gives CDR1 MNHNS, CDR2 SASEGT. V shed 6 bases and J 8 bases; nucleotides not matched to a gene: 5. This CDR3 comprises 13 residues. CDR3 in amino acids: CASSRDRVHEQFF. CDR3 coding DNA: TGTGCCAGCAGCCGGGACAGGGTCCATGAGCAGTTCTTC.

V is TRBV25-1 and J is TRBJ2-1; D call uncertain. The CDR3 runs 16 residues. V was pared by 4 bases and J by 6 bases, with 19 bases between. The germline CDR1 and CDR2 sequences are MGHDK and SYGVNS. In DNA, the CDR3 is TGTGCCAGCAGTGGGCGGAAGGTTCGCGTCCGCAATGAGCAGTTCTTC. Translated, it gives CASSGRKVRVRNEQFF.

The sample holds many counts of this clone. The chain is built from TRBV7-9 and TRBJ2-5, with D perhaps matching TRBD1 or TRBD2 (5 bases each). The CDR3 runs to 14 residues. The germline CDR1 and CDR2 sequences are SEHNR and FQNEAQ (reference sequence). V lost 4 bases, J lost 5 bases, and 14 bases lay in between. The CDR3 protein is CASSSGTAGETQYF. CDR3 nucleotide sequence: TGTGCCAGCAGCTCCGGGACCGCCGGGGAGACCCAGTACTTC.

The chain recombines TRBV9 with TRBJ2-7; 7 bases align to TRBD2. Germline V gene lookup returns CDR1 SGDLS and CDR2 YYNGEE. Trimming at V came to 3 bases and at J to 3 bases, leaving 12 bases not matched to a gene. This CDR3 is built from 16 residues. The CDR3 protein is CASSGPGGRGGYEQYF. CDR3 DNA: TGTGCCAGCAGCGGCCCCGGTGGGAGGGGTGGCTACGAGCAGTACTTC.